This T cell receptor (beta chain) was sequenced for a study of shared clonotypes between healthy human individuals. Study background: Donor ages ranged 18 to 49 years: a couple of women, a few men.

As concerns this clone: No antigen is known for it.

Trimming stripped 5 bases from V and 4 bases from J, with 8 bases between. The germline V gene has CDR1 SGHTA and CDR2 FQGNSA. The CDR3 is 12 residues long. Overall study findings and caveats: Clonotypes shared by all four sorted-subset donors had higher generation probabilities than non-shared clonotypes. Estimated clonotype richness was generally higher in naive than memory subsets.

Data came from immunoSEQ multiplex PCR; TCRdb stores just in-frame clones and leaves some out. The top ten hold around 0.4% of the sample, which has under 2.5 million clones, around 90% seen once. The sample was naive CD4+ T cells from PBMCs. Subset indicated: CD45RA+ positively selected. This chain links TRBV7-2 with TRBJ1-2; D call uncertain. The clonotype was recovered from a man between 18 and 29 years old in good health. Some clones in this sample may be carry-over from other donors' samples. The CDR3 loop reads CASSPSSYGYTF. The CDR3 DNA is TGTGCCAGCAGCCCCTCGAGCTATGGCTACACCTTC.